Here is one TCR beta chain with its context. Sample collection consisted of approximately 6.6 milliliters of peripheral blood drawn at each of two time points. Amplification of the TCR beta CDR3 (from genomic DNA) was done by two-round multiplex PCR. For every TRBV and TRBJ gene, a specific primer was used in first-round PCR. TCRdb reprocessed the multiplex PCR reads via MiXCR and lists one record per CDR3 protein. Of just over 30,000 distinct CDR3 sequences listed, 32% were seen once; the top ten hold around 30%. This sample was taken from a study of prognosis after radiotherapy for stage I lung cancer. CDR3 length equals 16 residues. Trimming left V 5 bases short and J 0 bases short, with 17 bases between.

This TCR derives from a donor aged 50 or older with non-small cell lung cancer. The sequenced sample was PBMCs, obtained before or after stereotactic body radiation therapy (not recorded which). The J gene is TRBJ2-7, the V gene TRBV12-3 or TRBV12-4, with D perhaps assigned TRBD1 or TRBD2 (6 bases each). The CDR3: CASSAGVGGRSYEQYF. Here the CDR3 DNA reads TGTGCCAGCAGTGCAGGGGTCGGAGGGCGCTCCTACGAGCAGTACTTC.